The 32 T cell receptor beta chains below come from one sample, sequenced in a study of blood T cell repertoires in COVID-19. Profiled with immunoSEQ multiplex PCR; TCRdb holds only in-frame clones, not every one. The repertoire holds fewer than 250,000 clones, approximately 87% seen once, with roughly 2.7% in the top ten. Sequences were obtained from peripheral blood. All receptors derive from a woman aged 70-85 years with active or convalescent COVID-19.

The rearrangement links TRBV7-9 to TRBJ2-1; 7 bases line up with TRBD2. The CDR3 is 16 residues long. The ends lost 0 bases at V and 3 bases at J; junction bases unmatched: 5. Looked up from germline, CDR1 is SEHNR and CDR2 is FQNEAQ (reference sequence). The CDR3 DNA reads as TGTGCCAGCAGCTTAGCGGGAGGGTTACTCTACAATGAGCAGTTCTTC. It translates to CASSLAGGLLYNEQFF.

J is TRBJ1-5 and V is TRBV10-3; 7 bases map to TRBD1. Trimming cost V 5 bases and J 2 bases; bases outside gene matches: 6. The CDR3 spans 15 residues. The germline V gene encodes CDR1 ENHRY and CDR2 SYGVKD. The CDR3 loop is CAISRQGIGNQPQHF. In DNA form, the CDR3 reads TGTGCCATCAGTCGACAGGGTATAGGCAATCAGCCCCAGCATTTT.

The table lists this clone with a few counts. The chain couples TRBV9 to TRBJ2-7; D perhaps matches TRBD1 (5 bases). The germline V gene encodes CDR1 SGDLS and CDR2 YYNGEE. The CDR3 consists of 15 residues. Trimming took off 0 bases at V and 5 bases at J, with 15 bases between the two ends. The CDR3: CASSVGQGPVHEQYF. Written as DNA, the CDR3 is TGTGCCAGCAGCGTAGGCCAGGGCCCCGTGCACGAGCAGTACTTC.

CDR3 in DNA: TGTGCCAGCAGCCAAGTTCCCCCCCAGGGGATATATGGCTACACCTTC. Amino acids: CASSQVPPQGIYGYTF. This chain links TRBV3-1 (or the pseudogene TRBV3-2) with TRBJ1-2, with TRBD1 as a possible D gene (6 bases). V gave up 1 base and J gave up 5 bases, with 17 bases separating them. CDR1 is LGHDT and CDR2 is YNNKEL in the germline V gene (reference sequence). This CDR3 is built from 16 residues.

The V and J genes are TRBV6-5 and TRBJ1-2, with no clear D. V shed 6 bases and J shed 0 bases, with 8 bases lying between them. The germline V gene encodes CDR1 MNHEY and CDR2 SVGAGI. CDR3 length: 13 residues. The CDR3 sequence: CASSLTSNYGYTF. DNA for the CDR3: TGTGCCAGCAGCTTGACTTCTAACTATGGCTACACCTTC.

In this sample, this clone turned up once. V usage is TRBV11-2 and J usage is TRBJ1-5; D uncertain. Trimming removed 3 bases from V and 7 bases from J, with 10 bases in between. CDR3 length: 13 residues. From germline, CDR1 is SGHAT and CDR2 FQNNGV. DNA for the CDR3: TGTGCCAGCAGCTTGGCGGAGGACCAGCCCCAGCATTTT. Translating gives CASSLAEDQPQHF.

The chain recombines TRBV4-3 with TRBJ1-2; TRBD1 matches at 8 bases. The CDR3 is made up of 16 amino acids. Trimming took 4 bases from V and 4 from J; bases not matched to a gene: 11. Germline CDR1 and CDR2: LGHNA and YSLEER. For the CDR3, the DNA is TGCGCCAGCAGCCTCACTTCGACAGGGGATGCCTATGGCTACACCTTC. Translation gives CASSLTSTGDAYGYTF.

The chain recombines TRBV27 with TRBJ1-6, with TRBD1 matching 7 bases. The germline gives CDR1 MNHEY, CDR2 SMNVEV (reference sequence). The V segment lost 6 bases and the J segment 7 bases; nucleotides outside the gene matches: 24. CDR3 length: 20 amino acids. The CDR3 DNA follows: TGTGCCAGCAGGGGCCCCGCTTTTTTCCCGGGACAGATTAAGAATTCACCCCTCCACTTT. Translated, it gives CASRGPAFFPGQIKNSPLHF.

The chain uses TRBV7-9 and TRBJ2-7, with 15 bases that match TRBD2. Germline V gives CDR1 SEHNR, CDR2 FQNEAQ (reference sequence). Trimming cost V 5 bases and J 2 bases; bases outside gene matches: 13. CDR3 length: 19 residues. The CDR3 sequence is CASSPTLGLAGGMPYEQYF. CDR3 nucleotide sequence: TGTGCCAGCAGCCCCACTTTAGGACTAGCGGGAGGGATGCCCTACGAGCAGTACTTC. The whole variable domain, filled in from reference TRBV7-9 and TRBJ2-7, reads DTGVSQNPRHKITKRGQNVTFRCDPISEHNRLYWYRQTLGQGPEFLTYFQNEAQLEKSRLLSDRFSAERPKGSFSTLEIQRTEQGDSAMYLCASSPTLGLAGGMPYEQYFGPGTRLTVT.

Notes on this clone: This same CDR3 is encoded by further DNA sequences in the sample. The J gene is TRBJ1-2, the V gene TRBV3-1 (or the pseudogene TRBV3-2); TRBD1 aligns across 7 bases. The V gene's germline CDR1 is LGHDT and CDR2 YNNKEL (reference sequence). The CDR3 length is 13 residues. The trim removed 4 bases at V and 5 bases at J, leaving 4 bases unmatched. CDR3: CASSPRDSYGYTF. The DNA for the CDR3 is TGTGCCAGCAGCCCGAGGGACAGTTATGGCTACACCTTC.

There are a few counts of this clone. The V gene is TRBV7-2, the J gene TRBJ1-1, with D perhaps matching TRBD1 (6 bases). The CDR3 loop spans 14 amino acids. V lost 2 bases to trimming and J lost 4 bases, with 11 bases between them. Germline CDR1 is SGHTA and CDR2 is FQGNSA. The CDR3 sequence: CASSLWSGVTEAFF. CDR3 DNA: TGTGCCAGCAGCTTATGGTCAGGGGTCACTGAAGCTTTCTTT.

V gene TRBV11-2 combines with J gene TRBJ2-3, with D possibly matching TRBD1 (6 bases). Trimming removed 5 bases at V and 3 bases at J, with 18 bases between. Germline V CDR1 and CDR2: SGHAT, FQNNGV. The CDR3 sequence is 16 residues long. The CDR3 sequence is CASSKHSGQGTDTQYF. In nucleotides, the CDR3 is TGTGCCAGCAGCAAACACTCAGGGCAGGGGACAGATACGCAGTATTTT.

This clone was counted a few times. The V call is TRBV7-3, the J call TRBJ2-2; TRBD1 aligns across 7 bases. Germline CDR1 SGHTA, CDR2 FQGTGA. CDR3 length: 14 amino acids. The V segment lost 6 bases and the J segment 3 bases; nucleotides outside the gene matches: 4. The CDR3 protein is CASRSGTDTGELFF. CDR3 DNA: TGTGCCAGCAGGTCCGGGACAGACACCGGGGAGCTGTTTTTT.

This chain links TRBV12-3 or TRBV12-4 with TRBJ1-4; D gene unclear. The CDR3 is 11 residues long. The V and J ends lost 4 bases and 8 bases respectively, with 5 bases between them. The CDR3 coding sequence is TGTGCCAGCAGTTATCTAGAAAAACTGTTTTTT. As protein: CASSYLEKLFF.

J is TRBJ1-6 and V is TRBV28; D call uncertain. The CDR3 length is 12 residues. The V gene lost 2 bases and the J gene lost 10 bases, with 6 bases spanning the gap. Looked up from germline, CDR1 is MDHEN and CDR2 is SYDVKM. The CDR3 DNA is TGTGCCAGCAGTTTAGGTCAGTCACCCCTCCACTTT. Translating it yields CASSLGQSPLHF.

The V and J genes are TRBV6-5 and TRBJ2-7; TRBD1 matches at 8 bases. V shed 8 bases and J 0 bases; nucleotides not matched to a gene: 9. This CDR3 is built from 15 residues. Germline V gene data show CDR1 as MNHEY and CDR2 as SVGAGI. The CDR3 spells CASGVGTGHSYEQYF. CDR3 sequence (DNA): TGTGCCAGCGGAGTCGGGACAGGACACTCCTACGAGCAGTACTTC.

V usage is TRBV10-2 and J usage is TRBJ2-5; 7 bases are shared with TRBD2. The CDR3 totals 14 residues. Germline CDR1 and CDR2: WSHSY and SAAADI. The J segment lost 8 bases and the V segment lost 2 bases, leaving 8 bases of the junction unmatched. The CDR3 DNA reads TGCGCCAGCAGTGAGCGGGGGGACTTATCCACCCAGTACTTC. It translates to CASSERGDLSTQYF.

The rearrangement uses TRBV19 and TRBJ1-5; TRBD1 is a possible D gene (5 bases). V shed 5 bases and J shed 6 bases, with 20 bases lying between them. The germline gives CDR1 LNHDA, CDR2 SQIVND (reference sequence). The CDR3 extends over 16 amino acids. The CDR3 bases are TGTGCCAGTAGTTCGGTAGGTGGGCAGGGCCGTCAGCCCCAGCATTTT. It specifies CASSSVGGQGRQPQHF.

This chain links TRBV29-1 with TRBJ1-5; 7 bases fit TRBD1. V shed 7 bases and J 6 bases; nucleotides not matched to a gene: 12. Germline lookup yields CDR1 SQVTM and CDR2 ANQGSEA. CDR3 length: 14 amino acids. The CDR3 region is CSACDRVESQPQHF. DNA for the CDR3: TGCAGCGCTTGCGACAGGGTTGAGAGTCAGCCCCAGCATTTT.

This clone has a handful of counts. The gene calls are TRBV3-1 (or the pseudogene TRBV3-2) and TRBJ1-1; D is undetermined. The length of the CDR3 is 14 residues. Trimming took off 0 bases at V and 6 bases at J, with 11 bases between the two ends. CDR1 is LGHDT and CDR2 is YNNKEL in the germline V gene (reference sequence). CDR3 sequence (DNA): TGTGCCAGCAGCCAAGAGGGAACCGGGGCTGAAGCTTTCTTT. Its translation: CASSQEGTGAEAFF.

This sequence joins TRBV5-4 and TRBJ2-3; 14 bases are shared with TRBD2. CDR3 length equals 16 residues. CDR1 is SGHNT, CDR2 YYREEE, per germline (reference sequence). V shed 4 bases, J shed 4 bases, and the junction held 5 bases outside the gene matches. In DNA form, the CDR3 reads TGTGCCAGCAGCCCGGGGACTAGCGGGAGCGCAGATACGCAGTATTTT. Translation: CASSPGTSGSADTQYF.

The chain uses TRBV7-6 and TRBJ2-5; a weak D match, TRBD1 (5 bases). V lost 2 bases to trimming and J lost 5 bases, with 18 bases between them. This CDR3 comprises 16 residues. The germline CDR1 and CDR2 sequences are SGHVS and FNYEAQ. The CDR3 nucleotides are TGTGCCAGCAGCTTAAGTGGCAGGGTAAATCGGGAGACCCAGTACTTC. This sequence encodes CASSLSGRVNRETQYF.

This clone has a single count. V is TRBV6-5 and J is TRBJ1-6; unclear D gene. The ends were cut back, 6 bases at V and 7 bases at J, with 4 bases in the middle. The CDR3 has 11 amino acids. CDR1 is MNHEY and CDR2 is SVGAGI in the germline V gene. CDR3 sequence (DNA): TGTGCCAGCAGAGAGAATTCACCCCTCCACTTT. This gives the protein CASRENSPLHF.

This clone was counted between two and nine times. The rearrangement joins TRBV2 to TRBJ1-2; 8 positions agree with TRBD1. CDR3 size: 17 residues. J lost 2 bases, V lost 7 bases, and 15 bases had no gene match. Per germline, CDR1 SNHLY and CDR2 FYNNEI. CDR3 in DNA: TGTGCCAGCATAATATCGAGACAGGGGTTTCCCAACTATGGCTACACCTTC. Its protein is CASIISRQGFPNYGYTF.

The CDR3 DNA reads TGTGCCAGTAGTATTTCTTGGCGTGGGCATCAGCCCCAGCATTTT. Translating gives CASSISWRGHQPQHF. The V gene is TRBV19, the J gene TRBJ1-5; D is uncertain. The CDR3 spans 15 residues. V lost 3 bases, J lost 5 bases, and 14 bases lay in between. CDR1 and CDR2 from the germline V gene are LNHDA and SQIVND (reference sequence).

The chain recombines TRBV5-4 with TRBJ2-1; D is ambiguous. Trimming stripped 0 bases from V and 5 bases from J, with 6 bases between. Germline loops: CDR1 SGHNT, CDR2 YYREEE (reference sequence). This CDR3 has 13 amino acids. In DNA, the CDR3 is TGTGCCAGCAGCTTGGTAGCTGACAATGAGCAGTTCTTC. This encodes CASSLVADNEQFF.

The CDR3 protein is CASSHTGSGSGNEQFF. CDR3 DNA: TGTGCCAGCAGCCATACTGGGAGCGGGAGTGGTAATGAGCAGTTCTTC. This sequence joins TRBV3-1 (or the pseudogene TRBV3-2) and TRBJ2-1, with 8 bases fitting TRBD2. The CDR3 spans 16 residues. The J segment lost 7 bases and the V segment lost 3 bases, leaving 11 bases of the junction unmatched. CDR1 is LGHDT, CDR2 YNNKEL, per germline (reference sequence).

The gene calls are TRBV11-3 and TRBJ2-7; 14 bases are shared with TRBD2. V was pared by 2 bases and J by 4 bases, with 4 bases of the junction left unmatched. Germline loops: CDR1 SGHNT, CDR2 YENEEA. This CDR3 region has 16 residues. CDR3 DNA sequence: TGTGCCAGCAGCTTATTGGGGACTAGCGGGAGTTACGAGCAGTACTTC. Its protein product is CASSLLGTSGSYEQYF.

The chain employs TRBV29-1 and TRBJ2-3, with 14 bases aligning to TRBD2. V shed 7 bases and J 5 bases; nucleotides not matched to a gene: 5. The germline gives CDR1 SQVTM, CDR2 ANQGSEA. The CDR3 covers 14 residues. CDR3 bases: TGCAGCGCTGGACTAGCGGGAGGAGTAGATACGCAGTATTTT. Its protein is CSAGLAGGVDTQYF.

This clone was detected a few times. The gene calls are TRBV10-3 and TRBJ2-2; 9 positions match TRBD1. This CDR3 contains 14 residues. J gave up 6 bases and V 7 bases, and 6 bases lay outside the gene matches. In germline, CDR1 is ENHRY, CDR2 SYGVKD. The CDR3 protein is CAINPGQGSGELFF. The DNA of the CDR3 is TGTGCCATCAACCCGGGACAGGGTTCCGGGGAGCTGTTTTTT.

The chain links TRBV14 to TRBJ1-1; 9 bases match TRBD1. Germline CDR1 SGHDN, CDR2 FVKESK. CDR3 length: 16 amino acids. With V trimmed by 0 bases and J by 7 bases, 9 bases remained unmatched. The CDR3 nucleotides read TGTGCCAGCAGCCAAGATTTCGGGACAGGGCTTGTTGAAGCTTTCTTT. It encodes CASSQDFGTGLVEAFF.

A word on this clone: The identical CDR3 is also encoded by other nucleotide sequences in the sample. This rearrangement joins TRBV5-1 to TRBJ2-3, with 14 bases identical to TRBD2. V shed 0 bases and J 0 bases; nucleotides not matched to a gene: 0. The CDR3 has 17 residues. The V gene's germline CDR1 is SGHRS and CDR2 YFSETQ. The CDR3: CASSLGLAGGSTDTQYF. Written as DNA, the CDR3 is TGCGCCAGCAGCTTGGGACTAGCGGGAGGGAGCACAGATACGCAGTATTTT.